Listed here are 8 T cell receptor beta chains from one sample, sequenced in a study of beta chain features in type 1 diabetes. Sequenced material consisted of expressed TCRB transcripts (all of the isolated RNA was reverse transcribed). Produced via immunoSEQ multiplex PCR; TCRdb's table is partial and in-frame only. The sample lists about 660,000 clones, over 11% occurring once. Study conclusions and caveats: People with Type 1 diabetes carried modestly yet significantly shorter TCRB CDR3s in all four CD4+ subsets.

No antigen has been assigned to these receptors. Sequencing used naive CD4+ T cells from blood. Receptor source: a man aged 18-30 years with type 1 diabetes.

A few counts support this clone. V gene TRBV9 combines with J gene TRBJ1-2, with 7 nucleotides matching TRBD1. Per germline, CDR1 SGDLS and CDR2 YYNGEE. The CDR3 contains 17 residues. Germline trimming cut 3 bases from V and 0 bases from J; bases unmatched to any gene: 11. CDR3 bases: TGTGCCAGCAGCGCTTCCTACGGACAGGTAGCTAACTATGGCTACACCTTC. Its translation: CASSASYGQVANYGYTF.

This clone was observed a handful of times. This sample also contains other DNA sequences that code for the same CDR3. The rearrangement uses TRBV30 and TRBJ2-5; D not certain. V dropped 0 bases and J dropped 6 bases, with 5 bases sitting between them. CDR1 is GTSNPN, CDR2 SVGIG, per germline (reference sequence). The CDR3 is 11 residues long. The CDR3 DNA reads as TGTGCCTGGAGTGTACAGAAGACCCAGTACTTC. Amino acids: CAWSVQKTQYF.

J is TRBJ2-2 and V is TRBV27; a weak D match, TRBD1 (6 bases). V dropped 7 bases and J dropped 3 bases, with 12 bases sitting between them. The CDR3 runs 14 residues. CDR1 is MNHEY, CDR2 SMNVEV, per germline (reference sequence). CDR3 region: CASKQGYDTGELFF. DNA for the CDR3: TGTGCCAGCAAACAGGGTTATGACACCGGGGAGCTGTTTTTT.

V usage is TRBV7-9 and J usage is TRBJ2-2; the match to TRBD2 covers 12 bases. The CDR3 covers 16 residues. V shed 2 bases and J 5 bases; nucleotides not matched to a gene: 3. Germline loops: CDR1 SEHNR, CDR2 FQNEAQ (reference sequence). The CDR3 sequence: CASSLTSGRRTGELFF. The CDR3 DNA reads as TGTGCCAGCAGCTTAACTAGCGGGAGGAGGACCGGGGAGCTGTTTTTT.

This clone has only a few counts. This chain uses TRBV29-1 with TRBJ1-5; 7 bases match TRBD1. CDR3 length: 13 amino acids. Germline lookup yields CDR1 SQVTM and CDR2 ANQGSEA. The trim removed 5 bases at V and 4 bases at J, leaving 5 bases unmatched. The CDR3 DNA reads TGCAGCGTTCGGGACAGCCCAAATCAGCCCCAGCATTTT. Protein product: CSVRDSPNQPQHF.

V usage is TRBV5-1 and J usage is TRBJ2-1; 7 positions agree with TRBD1. Germline V CDR1 and CDR2: SGHRS, YFSETQ. This CDR3 is built from 14 residues. Losses at the gene ends were 2 bases for V and 6 bases for J; bases not matched to a gene: 5. CDR3 residues: CASSLDRVRNEQFF. CDR3 DNA: TGCGCCAGCAGCTTAGACAGGGTACGCAATGAGCAGTTCTTC.

The chain links TRBV6-6 to TRBJ2-3; D is uncertain. Germline V gene lookup returns CDR1 MNHNY and CDR2 SVGAGI (reference sequence). This CDR3 contains 14 residues. Trimming stripped 0 bases from V and 2 bases from J, with 6 bases between. For the CDR3, the DNA is TGTGCCAGCAGTTACTCGAGGCACACAGATACGCAGTATTTT. Translating it yields CASSYSRHTDTQYF.

This chain uses TRBV5-4 with TRBJ2-7; perhaps D is TRBD1 or TRBD2 (5 bases each). Deletions cut 4 bases from V and 5 bases from J, with 10 bases between. Germline CDR1 SGHNT, CDR2 YYREEE (reference sequence). This CDR3 has 12 residues. The CDR3 DNA reads as TGTGCCAGCAGCACTCAGGGAGACGAGCAGTACTTC. Translating gives CASSTQGDEQYF.